This T cell receptor beta chain was recovered during a study of metastatic and nonmetastatic thyroid tumors. Study-wide findings and caveats: The study reportedly found significantly higher TCR beta diversity in malignant thyroid tumors than benign nodules, in blood and tumor.

This CDR3 region has 14 residues. The ends were cut back, 1 base at V and 5 bases at J, with 10 bases in the middle. Germline V gene data show CDR1 as SGHKS and CDR2 as YYEKEE (reference sequence). TCRdb re-called the PCR reads with MiXCR. The table lists around 19,000 clones, roughly 36% of them singletons. Thyroid surgery was performed in patients who had received no treatment beforehand. This clone was picked up many times. The antigen is unknown. This chain uses TRBV5-5 with TRBJ2-1, with D possibly being TRBD1 (5 bases). The sample was tumor tissue. This clonotype was obtained from a female donor with papillary thyroid cancer or a benign thyroid nodule (not recorded which). Some clones in this sample may be carry-over from other donors' samples. CDR3 bases: TGTGCCAGCAGCTTGTCCAGGGCGAACAATGAGCAGTTCTTC. It specifies CASSLSRANNEQFF.